This entry features one TCR beta chain sequence. This CDR3 has 17 amino acids. Per the germline V gene, CDR1 is SGHVS and CDR2 is FQNEAQ. V was pared by 5 bases and J by 9 bases, with 12 bases of the junction left unmatched. This record comes from a study of blood T cell repertoires in COVID-19. Across the whole study: Samples taken during acute and convalescent COVID-19 were collected in the United States, Italy and Spain.

Individuals drawn from under 30 US areas were about 18 to 90 years old. Symptom resolution, clearance, or two negative PCRs marked donors in Cohort 3 as recovered. The data were produced by immunoSEQ multiplex PCR, yet TCRdb's version contains in-frame clones alone and is incomplete. The sample includes about 180,000 clones, roughly 88% of them seen just once. The sample taken for sequencing was PBMCs or T cells enriched from blood (not recorded which). This receptor was identified in a woman aged 30 to 39 who had recovered from COVID-19. The chain is built from TRBV7-8 and TRBJ1-6, with 11 bases lining up with TRBD1. The CDR3 DNA reads TGTGCCAGCAGCCGCACAACTACCGGGACAGGGGGTTCACCCCTCCACTTT. Its translation: CASSRTTTGTGGSPLHF.